This T cell receptor beta chain originates from a study of T cell clonotyping in hematopoietic cell transplantation. This CDR3 is built from 15 residues. Looked up from germline, CDR1 is SGHDT and CDR2 is YYEEEE. The data were produced by immunoSEQ multiplex PCR, yet TCRdb's version contains in-frame clones alone and is incomplete. The repertoire holds roughly 6,100 clones, with about 30% as singletons. The source material was peripheral blood mononuclear cells, sampled 30 days after allogeneic stem cell transplant. V is TRBV5-6 and J is TRBJ2-5, with D possibly being TRBD1 or TRBD2 (5 bases each). The DNA matches TRBJ2-7 better at its end, which makes the J call doubtful. This receptor was identified in a female patient in her fifties or sixties who had an allogeneic stem cell transplant from an unrelated donor, so the T cells may come from the graft donor. Some clones in this sample may be carry-over from other donors' samples. The CDR3 sequence is CASSSGTVGAYEQYF. The CDR3 coding sequence is TGTGCCAGCAGCTCCGGGACGGTGGGGGCCTACGAGCAGTACTTC.